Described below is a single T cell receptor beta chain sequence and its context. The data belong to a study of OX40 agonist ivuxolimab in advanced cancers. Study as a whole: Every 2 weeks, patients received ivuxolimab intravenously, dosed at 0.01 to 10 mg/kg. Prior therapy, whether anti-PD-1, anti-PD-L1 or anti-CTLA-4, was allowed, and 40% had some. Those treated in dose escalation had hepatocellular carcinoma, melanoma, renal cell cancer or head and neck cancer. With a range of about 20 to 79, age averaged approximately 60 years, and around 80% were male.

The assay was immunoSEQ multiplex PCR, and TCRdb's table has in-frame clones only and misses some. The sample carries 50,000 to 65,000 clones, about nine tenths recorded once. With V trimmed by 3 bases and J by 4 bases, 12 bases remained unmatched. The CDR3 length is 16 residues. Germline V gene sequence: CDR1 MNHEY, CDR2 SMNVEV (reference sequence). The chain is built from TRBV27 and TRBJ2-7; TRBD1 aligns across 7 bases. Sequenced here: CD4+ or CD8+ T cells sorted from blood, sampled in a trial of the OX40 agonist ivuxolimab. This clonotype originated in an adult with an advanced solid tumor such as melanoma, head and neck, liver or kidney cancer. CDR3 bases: TGTGCCAGCAGTTTTCATTCGGGACAGCCGATTTACGAGCAGTACTTC. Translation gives CASSFHSGQPIYEQYF.